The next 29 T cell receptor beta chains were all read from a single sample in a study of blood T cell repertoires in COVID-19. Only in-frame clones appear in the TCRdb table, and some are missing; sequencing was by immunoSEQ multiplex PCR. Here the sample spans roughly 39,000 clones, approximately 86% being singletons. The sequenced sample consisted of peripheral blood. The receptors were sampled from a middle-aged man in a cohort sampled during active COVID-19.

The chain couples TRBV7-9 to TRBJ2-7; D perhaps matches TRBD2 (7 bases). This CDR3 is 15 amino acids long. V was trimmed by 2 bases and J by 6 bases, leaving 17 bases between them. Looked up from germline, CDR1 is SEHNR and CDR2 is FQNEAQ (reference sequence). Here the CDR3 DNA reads TGTGCCAGCAGCTTATCTACGAGGGGGGGCGGCGAGCAGTACTTC. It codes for CASSLSTRGGGEQYF.

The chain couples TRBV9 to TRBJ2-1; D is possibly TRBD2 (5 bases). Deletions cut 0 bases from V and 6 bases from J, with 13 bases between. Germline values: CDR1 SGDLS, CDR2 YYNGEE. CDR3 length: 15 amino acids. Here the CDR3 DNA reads TGTGCCAGCAGCGTAGATGGGGAGATGGGCAATGAGCAGTTCTTC. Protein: CASSVDGEMGNEQFF.

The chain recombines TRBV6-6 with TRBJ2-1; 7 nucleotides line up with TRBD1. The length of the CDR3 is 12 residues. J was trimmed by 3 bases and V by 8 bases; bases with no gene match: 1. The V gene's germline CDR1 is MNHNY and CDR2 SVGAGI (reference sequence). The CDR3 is CASHRGYNEQFF. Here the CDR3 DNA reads TGTGCCAGCCACAGGGGCTACAATGAGCAGTTCTTC.

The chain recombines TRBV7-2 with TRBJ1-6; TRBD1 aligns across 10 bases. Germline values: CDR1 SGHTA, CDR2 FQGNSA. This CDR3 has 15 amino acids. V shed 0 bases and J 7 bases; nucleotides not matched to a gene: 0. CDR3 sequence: CASSLAGQGNSPLHF. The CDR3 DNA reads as TGTGCCAGCAGCTTAGCGGGACAGGGGAATTCACCCCTCCACTTT.

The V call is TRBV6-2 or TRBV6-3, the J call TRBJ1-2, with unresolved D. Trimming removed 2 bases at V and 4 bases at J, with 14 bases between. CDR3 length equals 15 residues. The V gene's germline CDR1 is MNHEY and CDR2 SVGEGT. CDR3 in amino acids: CASSYPRIGLYGYTF. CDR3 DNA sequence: TGTGCCAGCAGTTACCCTCGGATTGGACTCTATGGCTACACCTTC.

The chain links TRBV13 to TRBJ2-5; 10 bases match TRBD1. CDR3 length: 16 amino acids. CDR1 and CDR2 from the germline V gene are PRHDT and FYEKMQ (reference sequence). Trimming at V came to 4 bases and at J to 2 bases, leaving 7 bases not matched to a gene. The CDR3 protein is CASSSSGTGVQETQYF. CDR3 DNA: TGTGCCAGCAGCTCCTCCGGGACAGGGGTACAAGAGACCCAGTACTTC.

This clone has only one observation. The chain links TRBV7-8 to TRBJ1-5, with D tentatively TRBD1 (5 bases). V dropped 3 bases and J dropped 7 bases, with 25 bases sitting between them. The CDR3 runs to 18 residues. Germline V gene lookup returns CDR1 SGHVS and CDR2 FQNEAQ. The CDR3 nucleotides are TGTGCCAGCAGCTTCTCTCTTTCAGGGTGGGAGGTGAAACAGCCCCAGCATTTT. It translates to CASSFSLSGWEVKQPQHF.

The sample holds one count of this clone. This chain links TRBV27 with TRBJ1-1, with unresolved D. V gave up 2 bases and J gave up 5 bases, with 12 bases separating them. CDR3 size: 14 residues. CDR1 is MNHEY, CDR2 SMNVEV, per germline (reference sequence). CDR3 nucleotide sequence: TGTGCCAGCAGTTTAAGTCTACAGATAACTGAAGCTTTCTTT. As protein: CASSLSLQITEAFF.

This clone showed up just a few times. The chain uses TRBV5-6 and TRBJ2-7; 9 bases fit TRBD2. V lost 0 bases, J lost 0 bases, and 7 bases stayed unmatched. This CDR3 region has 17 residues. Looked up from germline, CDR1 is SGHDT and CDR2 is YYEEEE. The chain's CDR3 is CASSLALAGGVSYEQYV. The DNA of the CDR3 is TGTGCCAGCAGCTTGGCTCTGGCGGGAGGGGTCTCCTACGAGCAGTACGTC.

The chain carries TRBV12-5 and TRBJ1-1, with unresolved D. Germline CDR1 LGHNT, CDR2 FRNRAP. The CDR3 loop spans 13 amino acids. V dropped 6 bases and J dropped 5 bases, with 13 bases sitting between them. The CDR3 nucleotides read TGTGCTAGTGGGCTAAACGGTGCTACTGAAGCTTTCTTT. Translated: CASGLNGATEAFF.

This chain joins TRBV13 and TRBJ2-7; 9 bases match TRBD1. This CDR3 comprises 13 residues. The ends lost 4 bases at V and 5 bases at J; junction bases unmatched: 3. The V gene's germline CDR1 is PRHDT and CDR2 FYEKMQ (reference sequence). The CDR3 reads CASSSRQGDEQYV. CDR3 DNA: TGTGCCAGCAGCTCCCGACAGGGGGACGAGCAGTACGTC.

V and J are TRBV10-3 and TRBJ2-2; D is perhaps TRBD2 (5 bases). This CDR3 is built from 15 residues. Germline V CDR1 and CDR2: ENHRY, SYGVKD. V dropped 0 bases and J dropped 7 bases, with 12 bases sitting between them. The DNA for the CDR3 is TGTGCCATCAGTGAGTCACTTCGCGCGGGCGGGGAGCTGTTTTTT. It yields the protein CAISESLRAGGELFF.

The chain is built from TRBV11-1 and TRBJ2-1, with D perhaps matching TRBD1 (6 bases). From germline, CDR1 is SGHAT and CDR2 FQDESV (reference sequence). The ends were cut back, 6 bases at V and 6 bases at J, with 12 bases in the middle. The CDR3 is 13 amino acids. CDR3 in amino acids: CASSAFRGNEQFF. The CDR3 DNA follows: TGTGCCAGCAGTGCTTTCAGGGGCAATGAGCAGTTCTTC.

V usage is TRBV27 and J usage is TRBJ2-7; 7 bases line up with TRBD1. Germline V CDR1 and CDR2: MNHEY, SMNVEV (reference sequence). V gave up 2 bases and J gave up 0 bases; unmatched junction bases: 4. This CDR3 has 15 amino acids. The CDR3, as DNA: TGTGCCAGCAGTTTAGAGACAGGGAGCTCCTACGAGCAGTACTTC. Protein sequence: CASSLETGSSYEQYF.

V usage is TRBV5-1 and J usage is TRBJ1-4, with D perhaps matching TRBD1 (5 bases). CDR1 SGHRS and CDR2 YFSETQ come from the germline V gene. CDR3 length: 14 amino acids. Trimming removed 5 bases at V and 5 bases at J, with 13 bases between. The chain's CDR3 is CASRGGAPNEKLFF. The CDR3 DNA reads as TGCGCCAGCAGAGGAGGGGCCCCCAATGAAAAACTGTTTTTT.

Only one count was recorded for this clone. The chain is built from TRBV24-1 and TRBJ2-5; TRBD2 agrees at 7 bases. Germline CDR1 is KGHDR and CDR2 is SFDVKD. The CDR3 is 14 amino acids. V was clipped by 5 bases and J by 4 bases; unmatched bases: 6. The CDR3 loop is CATSAWGGLETQYF. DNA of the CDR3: TGTGCCACCAGTGCTTGGGGGGGGTTAGAGACCCAGTACTTC.

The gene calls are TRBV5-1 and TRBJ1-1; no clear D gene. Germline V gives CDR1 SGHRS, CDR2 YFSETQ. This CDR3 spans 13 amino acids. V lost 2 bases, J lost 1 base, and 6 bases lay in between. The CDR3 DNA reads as TGCGCCAGCAGCTTCGAGGAGAACACTGAAGCTTTCTTT. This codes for CASSFEENTEAFF.

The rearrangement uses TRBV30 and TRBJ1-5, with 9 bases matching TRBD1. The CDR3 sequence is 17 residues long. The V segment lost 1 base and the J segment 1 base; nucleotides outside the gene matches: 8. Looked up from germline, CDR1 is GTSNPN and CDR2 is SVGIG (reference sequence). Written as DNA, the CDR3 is TGTGCCTGGAGTGACGGGACAGGGTTAAAAAGCAATCAGCCCCAGCATTTT. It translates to CAWSDGTGLKSNQPQHF.

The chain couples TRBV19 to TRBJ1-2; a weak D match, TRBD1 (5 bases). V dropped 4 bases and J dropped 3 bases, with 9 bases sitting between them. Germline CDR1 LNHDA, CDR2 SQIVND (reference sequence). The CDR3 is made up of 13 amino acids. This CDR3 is CASSNRQHYGYTF. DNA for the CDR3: TGTGCCAGTAGTAACAGACAGCACTATGGCTACACCTTC.

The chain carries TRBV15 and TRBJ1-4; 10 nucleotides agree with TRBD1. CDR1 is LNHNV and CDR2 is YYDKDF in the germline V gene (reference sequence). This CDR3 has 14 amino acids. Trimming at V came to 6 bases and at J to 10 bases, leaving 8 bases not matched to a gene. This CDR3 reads CATSPGQGVRKLFF. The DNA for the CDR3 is TGTGCCACCAGTCCCGGACAGGGGGTGAGAAAACTGTTTTTT.

The CDR3: CASSVAAGVVNEQFF. The CDR3 DNA sequence: TGTGCCAGCAGCGTAGCAGCGGGAGTTGTCAATGAGCAGTTCTTC. This chain connects TRBV9 to TRBJ2-1, with 8 bases that match TRBD2. Germline CDR1 reads SGDLS; CDR2 reads YYNGEE. The CDR3 contains 15 residues. Trimming at V came to 0 bases and at J to 6 bases, leaving 5 bases not matched to a gene. Filled out from reference TRBV9 and TRBJ2-1, the complete variable domain reads DSGVTQTPKHLITATGQRVTLRCSPRSGDLSVYWYQQSLDQGLQFLIQYYNGEERAKGNILERFSAQQFPDLHSELNLSSLELGDSALYFCASSVAAGVVNEQFFGPGTRLTVL.

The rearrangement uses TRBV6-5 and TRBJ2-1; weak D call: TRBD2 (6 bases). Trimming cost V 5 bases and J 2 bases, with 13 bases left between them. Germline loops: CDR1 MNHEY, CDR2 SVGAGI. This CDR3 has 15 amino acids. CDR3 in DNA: TGTGCCAGCAGTCGAAGCGGGCCCCCCTACAATGAGCAGTTCTTC. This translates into CASSRSGPPYNEQFF.

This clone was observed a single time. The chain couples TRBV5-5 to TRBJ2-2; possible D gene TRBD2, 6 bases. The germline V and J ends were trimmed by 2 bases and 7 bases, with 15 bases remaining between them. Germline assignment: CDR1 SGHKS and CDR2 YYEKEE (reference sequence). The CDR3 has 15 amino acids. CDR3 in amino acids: CASSFSSESLGELFF. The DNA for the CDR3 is TGTGCCAGCAGCTTCTCTAGCGAGAGCCTCGGGGAGCTGTTTTTT.

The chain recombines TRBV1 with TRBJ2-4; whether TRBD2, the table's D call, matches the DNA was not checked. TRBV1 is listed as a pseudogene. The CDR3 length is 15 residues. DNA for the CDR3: TGCACCAGCAGCCAAGATCGGGGAGGGGAAAACATTCAGTACTTC. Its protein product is CTSSQDRGGENIQYF.

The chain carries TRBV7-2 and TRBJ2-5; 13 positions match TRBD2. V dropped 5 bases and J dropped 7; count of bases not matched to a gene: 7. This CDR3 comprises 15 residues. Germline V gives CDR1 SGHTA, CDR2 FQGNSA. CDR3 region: CASSPRLAGGGTQYF. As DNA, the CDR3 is TGTGCCAGCAGCCCGAGACTAGCGGGGGGCGGGACCCAGTACTTC.

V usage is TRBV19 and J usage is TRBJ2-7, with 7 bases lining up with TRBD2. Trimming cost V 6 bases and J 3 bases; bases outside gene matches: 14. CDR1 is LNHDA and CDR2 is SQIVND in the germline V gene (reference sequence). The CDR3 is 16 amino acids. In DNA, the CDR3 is TGTGCCAGTAGCCGAGATCCGGGACCGGGAGGCTACGAGCAGTACTTC. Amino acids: CASSRDPGPGGYEQYF.

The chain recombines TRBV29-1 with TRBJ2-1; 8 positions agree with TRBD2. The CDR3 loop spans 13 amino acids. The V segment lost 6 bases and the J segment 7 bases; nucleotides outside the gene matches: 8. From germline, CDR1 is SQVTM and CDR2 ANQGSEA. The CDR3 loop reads CSVPRPGGNEQFF. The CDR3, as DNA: TGCAGCGTCCCCCGGCCGGGGGGGAATGAGCAGTTCTTC.

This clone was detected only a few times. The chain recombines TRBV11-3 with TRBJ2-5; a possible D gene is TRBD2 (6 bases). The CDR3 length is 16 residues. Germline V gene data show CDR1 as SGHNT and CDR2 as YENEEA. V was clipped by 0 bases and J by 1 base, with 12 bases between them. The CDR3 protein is CASSLDRGLVQETQYF. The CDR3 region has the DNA TGTGCCAGCAGCTTAGATCGGGGACTCGTCCAAGAGACCCAGTACTTC.

The chain's CDR3 is CASSQAEMNTEAFF. The CDR3 DNA sequence: TGCGCCAGCAGCCAAGCCGAGATGAACACTGAAGCTTTCTTT. The V gene is TRBV4-1, the J gene TRBJ1-1; D remains unclear. The CDR3 is made up of 14 amino acids. V was trimmed by 1 base and J by 0 bases, leaving 6 bases between them. Per the germline V gene, CDR1 is MGHRA and CDR2 is YSYEKL.